This T cell receptor (beta chain) was sequenced for a study of PD-1 blockade in classical Hodgkin lymphoma. Study-wide findings and caveats: Complete responders possessed baseline diversity comparable to newly diagnosed patients. Exclusion applied to patients who initiated nivolumab less than 1 year following ASCT.

With regard to this clone: What it binds is unknown.

From germline, CDR1 is LGHNA and CDR2 YSLEER. The CDR3 has 16 residues. V dropped 2 bases and J dropped 3 bases, with 16 bases sitting between them. Autologous stem cell transplantation was followed by relapse in every patient, and brentuximab vedotin exposure varied. Method: immunoSEQ multiplex PCR; TCRdb's copy keeps in-frame clones and lacks some. There are 45,000 to 65,000 clones in the sample; around 75% occur only once, and about 15% lies in the top ten. This TCR was recovered from a human donor with classical Hodgkin lymphoma. Sequenced material: peripheral blood mononuclear cells (PBMCs), taken before the second cycle of nivolumab. The chain combines TRBV4-3 with TRBJ1-2; D is uncertain. In DNA form, the CDR3 reads TGCGCCAGCAGCCAATGTGTCCCGGTACGGGACTATGGCTACACCTTC. Translation gives CASSQCVPVRDYGYTF.